The entry that follows covers one TCR beta chain sequence. The antigen is unknown. The data stem from a study of T cell responses to AZD1222 COVID-19 vaccine. Study information: Pooled in the analysis were second doses at about 4 or about 12 weeks.

The protocol was immunoSEQ multiplex PCR, while the TCRdb copy is restricted to in-frame clones and leaves out a portion. The sample records about 150,000 clones, approximately 90% being singletons. The CDR3 covers 12 residues. The germline CDR1 and CDR2 sequences are MDHEN and SYDVKM. Trimming stripped 2 bases from V and 10 bases from J, with 6 bases between. The study, taken as a whole, reports: The repertoires were collected only after the peak T cell response. Only a handful of AZD1222 recipients were seropositive at baseline. A mostly white British donor set with more females was recruited, and clonal diversity was possibly underestimated.

This material consisted of peripheral blood, taken on day 0 of AZD1222 vaccination. The sequence was collected from an adult in good health. V and J are TRBV28 and TRBJ1-6; D unclear. Written as DNA, the CDR3 is TGTGCCAGCAGTTTACAAAGATCACCCCTCCACTTT. Translating it yields CASSLQRSPLHF.